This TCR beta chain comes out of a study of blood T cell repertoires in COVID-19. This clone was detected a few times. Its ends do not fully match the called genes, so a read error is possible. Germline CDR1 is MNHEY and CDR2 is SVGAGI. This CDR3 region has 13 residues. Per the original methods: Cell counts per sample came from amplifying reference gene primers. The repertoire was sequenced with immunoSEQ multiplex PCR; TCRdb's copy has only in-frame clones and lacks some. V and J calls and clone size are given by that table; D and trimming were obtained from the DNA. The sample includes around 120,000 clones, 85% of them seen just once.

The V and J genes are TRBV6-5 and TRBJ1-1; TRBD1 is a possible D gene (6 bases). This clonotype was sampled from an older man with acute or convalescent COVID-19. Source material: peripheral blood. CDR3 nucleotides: TGTGCCAGCAGCAGTTTTTGGGACACCGAAGCTTTCTTT. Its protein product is CASSSFWDTEAFF.